These T cell receptor beta chains were read from a single sample in a study of Tregs in tolerant kidney transplant recipients. Libraries were prepared by immunoSEQ multiplex PCR; TCRdb keeps only in-frame clonotypes and omits some of them. Here the sample spans about 110,000 clones, around 90% being singletons. The sample consisted of CD4+ T cells from blood, taken before the transplant. Receptors originate from a human donor who received a combined kidney and bone marrow transplant. Each CDR3 is given with its conserved first and last residue. D genes are given only for firm matches. The listing skips clone size in some rows; elsewhere it reads once, few, many or a size class.

clone_size	cdr3_length	d_call	j_call	v_call	cdr3_nt	cdr3_aa
.	14	.	TRBJ2-5	TRBV10-3	TGTGCCATCAGTGAGCCATCACTAGCAGAGACCCAGTACTTC	CAISEPSLAETQYF
.	14	TRBD2	TRBJ2-7	TRBV7-8	TGTGCCAGCAGCAATAGCGGGAGGGCCCCCGAGCAGTACTTC	CASSNSGRAPEQYF
.	15	.	TRBJ2-7	TRBV7-9	TGTGCCAGCAGCTTGGGAGGCAGCAGCTCCTACGAGCAGTACTTC	CASSLGGSSSYEQYF
.	18	TRBD1	TRBJ2-6	TRBV5-1	TGCGCCAGCAGCCCCGCCGGGACAGGAGCCTCTGGGGCCAACGTCCTGACTTTC	CASSPAGTGASGANVLTF
.	15	TRBD1	TRBJ2-5	TRBV11-3	TGTGCCAGCAGCTTCCGGACAGGCTCGGAGGAGACCCAGTACTTC	CASSFRTGSEETQYF
once	16	.	TRBJ1-3	TRBV15	TGTGCCACCAGCAGAGATCCGGGTAACTCTGGAAACACCATATATTTT	CATSRDPGNSGNTIYF
.	14	.	TRBJ1-4	TRBV11-2	TGTGCCAGCTCCTCCCGGTGGGGCCGGGAAAAACTGTTTTTT	CASSSRWGREKLFF
.	13	.	TRBJ1-2	TRBV19	TGTGCCAGTAGGTCCGACGGGAACTATGGCTACACCTTC	CASRSDGNYGYTF
.	14	TRBD1	TRBJ2-1	TRBV5-1	TGCGCCAGCAGCTTGGCGGCAGGGGGCAATGAGCAGTTCTTC	CASSLAAGGNEQFF
.	15	TRBD2	TRBJ2-7	TRBV28	TGTGCCAGCAGTCCCCCGTCGGGGGGGGGCTACGAGCAGTACTTC	CASSPPSGGGYEQYF
.	17	TRBD1	TRBJ2-1	TRBV11-2	TGTGCCAGCAGCTTAGACCAGACAGGGCCCCCCTACAATGAGCAGTTCTTC	CASSLDQTGPPYNEQFF
.	13	TRBD1	TRBJ2-2	TRBV10-1	TGCGCCAGCGGACAGGGGAACACCGGGGAGCTGTTTTTT	CASGQGNTGELFF
.	13	.	TRBJ1-5	TRBV2	TGTGCCAGCAGCCAAACCAAGCTACAGCCCCAGCATTTT	CASSQTKLQPQHF
once	16	.	TRBJ2-7	TRBV7-6	TGTGCCAGCAGCCCAACTACAGGGATTAATCCTGACGAGCAGTACTTC	CASSPTTGINPDEQYF
once	13	TRBD1	TRBJ2-1	TRBV7-7	TGTGCCAGCAGCCCGGACAGGGACAATGAGCAGTTCTTC	CASSPDRDNEQFF
.	14	.	TRBJ2-2	TRBV5-6	TGTGCCAGCAGCCGGACTGGAAACACCGGGGAGCTGTTTTTT	CASSRTGNTGELFF
.	16	.	TRBJ1-1	TRBV6-1	TGTGCCAGCAGTGAAGAGGGGATCACGATGAACACTGAAGCTTTCTTT	CASSEEGITMNTEAFF
once	14	TRBD1	TRBJ1-6	TRBV7-9	TGTGCCAGCAGCCAGGGACAGCCTAATTCACCCCTCCACTTT	CASSQGQPNSPLHF
.	14	.	TRBJ2-7	TRBV11-2	TGTGCCAGCAGCTCTCTTCTCGCGGGGACCGAGCAGTACTTC	CASSSLLAGTEQYF
.	15	TRBD1	TRBJ1-2	TRBV29-1	TGCAGCGTTGAAGGGGTGGGGACAGGGACCTATGGCTACACCTTC	CSVEGVGTGTYGYTF
.	16	TRBD2	TRBJ2-5	TRBV5-5	TGTGCCAGCAGCCCGGCGATAGCGGGAGTTAGGGAGACCCAGTACTTC	CASSPAIAGVRETQYF
.	14	.	TRBJ1-4	TRBV9	TGTGCCAGCAGCAGAGACGACAGGCGCGAGGGGCTGTTTTTT	CASSRDDRREGLFF
.	15	TRBD1	TRBJ2-5	TRBV7-2	TGTGCCAGCAGCGACTCCGGGACAGGGGGCGAGACCCAGTACTTC	CASSDSGTGGETQYF
.	16	TRBD2	TRBJ2-1	TRBV4-3	TGCGCCAGCAGCCAAGAACTGGCTAGCGGATACAATGAGCAGTTCTTC	CASSQELASGYNEQFF
few	16	.	TRBJ1-1	TRBV28	TGTGCCAGCAGTTCCCCTACAGATTCCACGAACACTGAAGCTTTCTTT	CASSSPTDSTNTEAFF
.	14	TRBD1	TRBJ2-7	TRBV18	TGTGCCAGCTCACCATGGGACAGGGTGTTCGAGCAGTACTTC	CASSPWDRVFEQYF
.	16	TRBD2	TRBJ2-7	TRBV28	TGTGCCAGCAGTCGGGGGGGACTAGCGGAAACCTACGAGCAGTACTTC	CASSRGGLAETYEQYF
.	18	TRBD1	TRBJ1-1	TRBV7-9	TGTGCCAGCAGCTTCATGGGGACAGGGGGTTCGATGAACACTGAAGCTTTCTTT	CASSFMGTGGSMNTEAFF
.	15	.	TRBJ2-7	TRBV10-3	TGTGCCATCAGTGAGTCCGAGGTGGGAGCGAACGAGCAGTACTTC	CAISESEVGANEQYF
.	16	TRBD1	TRBJ1-3	TRBV2	TGTGCCAGCACTCCGGGACAGCGAAACTCTGGAAACACCATATATTTT	CASTPGQRNSGNTIYF
.	15	.	TRBJ2-2	TRBV7-9	TGTGCCAGCAGAGAGGTCGGGGTGAACACCGGGGAGCTGTTTTTT	CASREVGVNTGELFF
once	14	.	TRBJ2-7	TRBV2	TGTGCCAGCAGTGAAAGGGGACAATCCTACGAGCAGTACTTC	CASSERGQSYEQYF
.	17	TRBD1	TRBJ2-1	TRBV9	TGTGCCAGCAGCGTAGCAGGGGGGACAGGGACCTACAATGAGCAGTTCTTC	CASSVAGGTGTYNEQFF
once	14	TRBD1	TRBJ1-4	TRBV30	TGTGCCTGGAGTGTCGACAGGGGGCCCGAAAAACTGTTTTTT	CAWSVDRGPEKLFF
.	13	TRBD1	TRBJ1-2	TRBV6-1	TGTGCCAGCAGTGAACCGACAGGGGCCGGCTACACCTTC	CASSEPTGAGYTF
.	11	.	TRBJ2-7	TRBV6-6	TGTGCCAGCGCTAGCGTCTACGAGCAGTACTTC	CASASVYEQYF
.	15	TRBD1	TRBJ2-7	TRBV5-1	TGCGCCAGCAGTCCCGACAGGGGGGCAGCCTACGAGCAGTACTTC	CASSPDRGAAYEQYF
.	15	.	TRBJ2-1	TRBV5-4	TGTGCCAGCAGCTTGGAGGCGGGAAACTCCAATGAGCAGTTCTTC	CASSLEAGNSNEQFF
.	14	TRBD2	TRBJ2-7	TRBV5-1	TGCGCCAGCAGCCCTCGGACTAGCTCTTACGAGCAGTACTTC	CASSPRTSSYEQYF
.	13	.	TRBJ2-5	TRBV5-1	TGCGCCACCTCCAATCCCCCCGCGGAGACCCAGTACTTC	CATSNPPAETQYF
.	15	.	TRBJ2-1	TRBV19	TGTGCCAGTAGTATAGAATTGTTGTTGGCGGGTGAGCAGTTCTTC	CASSIELLLAGEQFF
.	13	.	TRBJ2-7	TRBV10-3	TGTGCCATCAGTGAGGGCAGAACCTACGAGCAGTACTTC	CAISEGRTYEQYF
.	22	TRBD1	TRBJ1-1	TRBV5-1	TGCGCCAGCAGCTTGGCGGGACAGGGTGGACAGGGGGCAAACGCTGGGAACACTGAAGCTTTCTTT	CASSLAGQGGQGANAGNTEAFF
.	13	.	TRBJ1-6	TRBV5-6	TGTGCCAGCAGCCTGACAGATGATTCACCCCTCCACTTT	CASSLTDDSPLHF
.	15	TRBD2	TRBJ2-1	TRBV11-1	TGTGCCAGCAGCGAACTAGCGGGGGCCTACAATGAGCAGTTCTTC	CASSELAGAYNEQFF
.	13	.	TRBJ1-1	TRBV30	TGTGCCTGGAGTGGGGGGGGCGGAACTGAAGCTTTCTTT	CAWSGGGGTEAFF
.	13	.	TRBJ2-7	TRBV13	TGTGCCAGCACCGAACGGGGGATCCACGAGCAGTACTTC	CASTERGIHEQYF
.	15	.	TRBJ1-4	TRBV7-9	TGTGCCAGCAGCTCCTACTTGGAGCCTAATGAAAAACTGTTTTTT	CASSSYLEPNEKLFF